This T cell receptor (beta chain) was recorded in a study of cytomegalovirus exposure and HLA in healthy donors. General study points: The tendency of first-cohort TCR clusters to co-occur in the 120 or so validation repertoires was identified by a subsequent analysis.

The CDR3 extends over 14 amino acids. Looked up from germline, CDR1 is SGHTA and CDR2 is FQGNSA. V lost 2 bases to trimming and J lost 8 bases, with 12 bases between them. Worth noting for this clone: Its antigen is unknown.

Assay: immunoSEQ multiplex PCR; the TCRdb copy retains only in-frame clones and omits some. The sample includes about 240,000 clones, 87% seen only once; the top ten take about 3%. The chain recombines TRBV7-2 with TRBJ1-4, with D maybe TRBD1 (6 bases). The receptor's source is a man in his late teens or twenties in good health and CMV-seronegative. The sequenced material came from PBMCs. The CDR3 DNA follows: TGTGCCAGCAGCTTAAGCGGGGGGCACGAAAAACTGTTTTTT. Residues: CASSLSGGHEKLFF.